These 32 T cell receptor beta chains came from one sample sequenced in a study of blood T cells in healthy people across ages (dated by TCRdb to the mid-2010s). Library preparation employed 5' RACE. The sample was run on an Illumina HiSeq 2500. A second PCR of about 6 to 11 cycles was performed with a sample-barcoded 5' primer and a J-beta primer mix. The public reads were quality trimmed at Q25 with fastp and then assembled into clones with MiXCR by TCRdb, keeping productive beta chains. CDR3 protein sequences are deduplicated, and each keeps its most common genes and DNA. The sample table shows about 1.5 million distinct CDR3 sequences, and under 55% are seen once. The top ten constitute under 5% of the sample. The specimen sequenced was blood. The receptors stem from a woman aged 18 to 35 in good health.

This clonotype has a handful of counts. The V and J genes are TRBV29-1 and TRBJ1-2; D is undetermined. Germline CDR1 and CDR2: SQVTM and ANQGSEA. The CDR3 totals 12 residues. V lost 1 base and J 2 bases, leaving 5 bases between the germline ends. DNA of the CDR3: TGCAGCGTTGAAGGGACCAACTATGGCTACACCTTC. This sequence encodes CSVEGTNYGYTF.

The chain couples TRBV5-1 to TRBJ2-7, with D maybe TRBD2 (6 bases). Germline loops: CDR1 SGHRS, CDR2 YFSETQ. The V gene lost 3 bases and the J gene lost 7 bases, with 14 bases spanning the gap. The CDR3 loop spans 13 amino acids. Written as DNA, the CDR3 is TGCGCCAGCAGCTCGACGGGAGCGTTTGAGCAGTACTTC. It codes for CASSSTGAFEQYF.

This sequence joins TRBV2 and TRBJ2-1; tentative D call: TRBD2 (6 bases). This CDR3 contains 15 residues. Trimming shortened V by 7 bases and J by 4 bases, and 17 bases separated the two germline ends. Germline-derived CDR1 and CDR2 are SNHLY and FYNNEI. In nucleotides, the CDR3 is TGTGCCAGCACCAAAGGTAGGGGAGGATACAATGAGCAGTTCTTC. It is translated as CASTKGRGGYNEQFF.

This clonotype was recorded many times. V gene TRBV29-1 combines with J gene TRBJ2-1; D is unresolved. The CDR3 loop spans 10 amino acids. CDR1 and CDR2 from the germline V gene are SQVTM and ANQGSEA. V lost 6 bases and J lost 9, with 9 bases in between. The DNA for the CDR3 is TGCAGCGTCCCCCTACCTGAGCAGTTCTTC. Encoded protein: CSVPLPEQFF.

The CDR3 sequence is CASSNHRVGYTF. Here the CDR3 DNA reads TGTGCCAGCAGCAACCACAGGGTTGGCTACACCTTC. The genes are TRBV7-2 and TRBJ1-2, with a tentative D call TRBD1 (6 bases). CDR1 and CDR2 (germline): SGHTA, FQGNSA. CDR3 length equals 12 residues. Trimming took 5 bases from V and 7 from J, leaving 11 bases between them.

This clonotype was picked up a small number of times. The genes are TRBV4-3 and TRBJ2-7; 8 bases line up with TRBD2. Germline CDR1 and CDR2: LGHNA and YSLEER. Trimming removed 7 bases from V and 4 bases from J; junction bases left unmatched: 12. The CDR3 has 15 residues. In nucleotides, the CDR3 is TGCGCCAGCATCCAGGACAGCGGGAGTTGGTACGAGCAGTACTTC. Residues: CASIQDSGSWYEQYF.

CDR3 DNA sequence: TGTGCCAGCAGCATTAGCGGGGGTTACGATACGCAGTATTTT. Its translation is CASSISGGYDTQYF. This chain links TRBV7-2 with TRBJ2-3; TRBD2 aligns across 9 bases. After removal of 5 bases from V and 6 bases from J, the junction contained 6 bases not matched to a gene. Germline V gene lookup returns CDR1 SGHTA and CDR2 FQGNSA. This CDR3 is built from 14 residues.

This clonotype was found once. This chain connects TRBV4-1 to TRBJ1-6; D is unresolved. The CDR3 length is 14 residues. The V and J ends lost 3 bases and 10 bases respectively, with 13 bases between them. Looked up from germline, CDR1 is MGHRA and CDR2 is YSYEKL. CDR3 in DNA: TGCGCCAGCAGCCATCCCCAAGCGCAATCACCCCTCCACTTT. Amino acids: CASSHPQAQSPLHF.

The J gene is TRBJ2-7, the V gene TRBV11-2; D uncertain. V was pared by 4 bases and J by 0 bases, with 19 bases between. The CDR3 is 17 amino acids. CDR1 SGHAT and CDR2 FQNNGV come from the germline V gene. The CDR3 DNA follows: TGTGCCAGCAGCTCAACGCAGTATGTCAGTTTCTCCTACGAGCAGTACTTC. It codes for CASSSTQYVSFSYEQYF. Looking up the rest from reference TRBV11-2 and TRBJ2-7 gives the full variable domain: EAGVAQSPRYKIIEKRQSVAFWCNPISGHATLYWYQQILGQGPKLLIQFQNNGVVDDSQLPKDRFSAERLKGVDSTLKIQPAKLEDSAVYLCASSSTQYVSFSYEQYFGPGTRLTVT.

Only a few counts were recorded for this clonotype. The chain joins TRBV12-3 or TRBV12-4 to TRBJ2-5, with TRBD1 identical over 7 bases. Trimming at V came to 8 bases and at J to 5 bases, leaving 8 bases not matched to a gene. This CDR3 contains 13 residues. This CDR3 reads CASCSTGTETQYF. The CDR3 nucleotides read TGTGCCAGCTGCTCGACAGGGACGGAGACCCAGTACTTC.

A few counts support this clonotype. The rearrangement uses TRBV20-1 and TRBJ2-1, with D possibly TRBD1 on 5 matching bases. Looked up from germline, CDR1 is DFQATT and CDR2 is SNEGSKA (reference sequence). V was cut by 3 bases and J by 0 bases, with 12 bases left in between. This CDR3 spans 15 amino acids. Here the CDR3 reads CSARKGAGSYNEQFF. The CDR3 DNA reads as TGCAGTGCTAGGAAAGGGGCTGGCTCCTACAATGAGCAGTTCTTC.

The chain uses TRBV10-3 and TRBJ2-3; TRBD2 matches 11 bases. This CDR3 has 18 residues. Germline V CDR1 and CDR2: ENHRY, SYGVKD. Germline trimming cut 6 bases from V and 1 base from J; bases unmatched to any gene: 12. The CDR3 is CAIRSTSGRKTGTDTQYF. CDR3 DNA sequence: TGTGCCATCAGATCTACTAGCGGGAGAAAAACGGGCACAGATACGCAGTATTTT.

The V call is TRBV5-6, the J call TRBJ2-5; D not resolved. The V gene's germline CDR1 is SGHDT and CDR2 YYEEEE. CDR3 length: 13 residues. Trimming stripped 6 bases from V and 0 bases from J, with 9 bases between. This chain's CDR3 is CASTQIDQETQYF. DNA for the CDR3: TGTGCCAGCACCCAGATAGACCAAGAGACCCAGTACTTC.

The chain is built from TRBV12-3 or TRBV12-4 and TRBJ2-6; D gene uncertain. Trimming took off 1 base at V and 0 bases at J, with 13 bases between the two ends. CDR3 size: 18 residues. CDR3 nucleotides: TGTGCCAGCAGTTTAGACTCTGTATTGAGCTCTGGGGCCAACGTCCTGACTTTC. This gives the protein CASSLDSVLSSGANVLTF.

V is TRBV20-1 and J is TRBJ2-7, with 8 positions matching TRBD2. CDR3 length: 14 amino acids. Germline V gene data show CDR1 as DFQATT and CDR2 as SNEGSKA (reference sequence). V lost 2 bases and J lost 4; bases outside the gene matches: 7. CDR3 residues: CSARRGTSRYEQYF. CDR3 coding DNA: TGCAGTGCTAGACGCGGGACTAGTAGGTACGAGCAGTACTTC.

The sample holds a few counts of this clonotype. The chain couples TRBV24-1 to TRBJ1-5; possibly TRBD1 for D (6 bases). The V gene lost 3 bases and the J gene lost 2 bases, with 13 bases spanning the gap. This CDR3 is built from 16 residues. Germline V lookup: CDR1 KGHDR, CDR2 SFDVKD. CDR3 amino acids: CATSDRQVGGNQPQHF. The CDR3 bases are TGTGCCACCAGTGATCGACAGGTAGGCGGCAATCAGCCCCAGCATTTT.

The rearrangement uses TRBV7-6 and TRBJ2-5, with D unresolved. V lost 7 bases and J lost 2, with 8 bases in between. Germline CDR1 and CDR2: SGHVS and FNYEAQ. The CDR3 consists of 12 residues. The CDR3 bases are TGTGCCAGCAATAGGTTACAAGAGACCCAGTACTTC. Protein: CASNRLQETQYF.

This clonotype occurred many times. The J gene is TRBJ2-1, the V gene TRBV6-2 or TRBV6-3, with 14 nucleotides matching TRBD2. Germline loops: CDR1 MNHEY, CDR2 SVGEGT. The CDR3 covers 15 residues. J gave up 8 bases and V 6 bases, and 6 bases lay outside the gene matches. The CDR3 protein is CASSPGLAGAYEQFF. CDR3 DNA: TGTGCCAGCAGCCCGGGACTAGCGGGGGCGTATGAGCAGTTCTTC.

The chain recombines TRBV4-3 with TRBJ2-5; 13 bases agree with TRBD2. Germline-derived CDR1 and CDR2 are LGHNA and YSLEER. The CDR3 covers 18 residues. Germline trimming cut 0 bases from V and 0 bases from J; bases unmatched to any gene: 4. The chain's CDR3 is CASSQDLTSGGYQETQYF. Here the CDR3 DNA reads TGCGCCAGCAGCCAAGATCTGACTAGCGGGGGGTACCAAGAGACCCAGTACTTC.

In this sample, this clonotype turned up a few times. This rearrangement joins TRBV27 to TRBJ2-2; D is unclear. CDR1 and CDR2 from the germline V gene are MNHEY and SMNVEV (reference sequence). V lost 8 bases, J lost 8 bases, and 12 bases lay in between. CDR3 length: 12 residues. CDR3 nucleotides: TGTGCCAGCCGGATGGGAAGTGGGGAGCTGTTTTTT. It specifies CASRMGSGELFF.

The count of this clonotype is one. The chain joins TRBV5-1 to TRBJ1-1; 7 nucleotides line up with TRBD1. V trimming: 0 bases; J trimming: 2 bases; junction bases outside the gene matches: 7. CDR3 size: 16 residues. Germline CDR1 reads SGHRS; CDR2 reads YFSETQ. The CDR3 DNA reads as TGCGCCAGCAGCTTGGCAGAGGGGGCGAGAAACACTGAAGCTTTCTTT. Its protein is CASSLAEGARNTEAFF. The full variable domain, its missing parts supplied by reference TRBV5-1 and TRBJ1-1, is KAGVTQTPRYLIKTRGQQVTLSCSPISGHRSVSWYQQTPGQGLQFLFEYFSETQRNKGNFPGRFSGRQFSNSRSEMNVSTLELGDSALYLCASSLAEGARNTEAFFGQGTRLTVV.

This clonotype showed up just a few times. The V and J genes are TRBV24-1 and TRBJ1-1, with TRBD1 matching 7 bases. The CDR3 is 12 amino acids. Per germline, CDR1 KGHDR and CDR2 SFDVKD. The J segment lost 3 bases and the V segment lost 7 bases, leaving 1 base of the junction unmatched. The chain's CDR3 is CATSTGDTEAFF. As DNA, the CDR3 is TGTGCCACCAGCACAGGGGACACTGAAGCTTTCTTT.

J is TRBJ2-3 and V is TRBV9, with a tentative D call TRBD1 (5 bases). The germline V gene encodes CDR1 SGDLS and CDR2 YYNGEE. V lost 0 bases and J lost 9, with 11 bases in between. The CDR3 has 13 amino acids. CDR3: CASSVDMAGTQYF. The CDR3 DNA sequence: TGTGCCAGCAGCGTAGACATGGCAGGGACGCAGTATTTT.

Ten or more counts support this clonotype. V usage is TRBV12-3 or TRBV12-4 and J usage is TRBJ1-6; D remains unclear. Trimming left V 0 bases short and J 11 bases short, with 8 bases between. The CDR3 sequence is 13 residues long. The CDR3 region has the DNA TGTGCCAGCAGTTTAGCACCAATCACACCCCTCCACTTT. Protein: CASSLAPITPLHF.

Remarks on this clonotype: A read error may be the cause here, since a much bigger clone is one base away. J is TRBJ2-3 and V is TRBV4-2; D remains ambiguous. Germline-derived CDR1 and CDR2 are LGHNA and YNFKEQ. This CDR3 is 11 amino acids long. Trimming stripped 1 base from V and 10 bases from J, with 6 bases between. CDR3 coding DNA: TGTGCCAGCAGCCAAGGATATGCGCAGTATTTT. The encoded protein is CASSQGYAQYF.

Here the CDR3 DNA reads TGTGCCAGTCGACAGGGGGCTAAGTACGAGCAGTACGTC. Amino acids: CASRQGAKYEQYV. The chain links TRBV28 to TRBJ2-5, with 10 nucleotides matching TRBD1. The end of the DNA fits TRBJ2-7 better, so the J call may be wrong. Germline CDR1 is MDHEN and CDR2 is SYDVKM. There are 13 residues in the CDR3.

The rearrangement links TRBV12-3 or TRBV12-4 to TRBJ2-7; D is ambiguous. V dropped 5 bases and J dropped 6 bases, with 17 bases sitting between them. The CDR3 runs 14 residues. In DNA form, the CDR3 reads TGTGCCAGCAGTCTCGTAGGTAGTTCCGGCGAGCAGTACTTC. It codes for CASSLVGSSGEQYF.

This clonotype showed up just a few times. The chain is built from TRBV5-1 and TRBJ2-1; 7 nucleotides agree with TRBD1. The ends lost 2 bases at V and 6 bases at J; junction bases unmatched: 2. The V gene's germline CDR1 is SGHRS and CDR2 YFSETQ. The CDR3 loop spans 13 amino acids. The CDR3 region is CASSFRDSNEQFF. The CDR3 coding sequence is TGCGCCAGCAGCTTCCGGGACAGCAATGAGCAGTTCTTC.

This clonotype was seen a few times. This chain links TRBV12-3 or TRBV12-4 with TRBJ2-3, with D tentatively TRBD1 (7 bases). The CDR3 runs to 15 residues. Trimming took 5 bases from V and 2 from J, leaving 14 bases between them. CDR3 coding DNA: TGTGCCAGCAGTCCACTCAGGGGGGCCACAGATACGCAGTATTTT. This encodes CASSPLRGATDTQYF.

This clonotype was picked up a small number of times. In nucleotides, the CDR3 is TGTGCCAGCAGGATCGGGGGGGAAGAGACCCAGTACTTC. It specifies CASRIGGEETQYF. The J gene is TRBJ2-5, the V gene TRBV6-5; 8 bases line up with TRBD2. Germline V gives CDR1 MNHEY, CDR2 SVGAGI. V gave up 6 bases and J gave up 3 bases; unmatched junction bases: 3. This CDR3 is 13 amino acids long.

The V and J genes are TRBV7-2 and TRBJ2-1; D may be TRBD1 (5 bases). V was pared by 5 bases and J by 3 bases, with 14 bases between. CDR3 length: 15 residues. Germline V lookup: CDR1 SGHTA, CDR2 FQGNSA. CDR3 nucleotides: TGTGCCAGCAGCCCCGACGGACAAATCTACAATGAGCAGTTCTTC. Its translation is CASSPDGQIYNEQFF.

This clonotype was counted only a few times. The V and J genes are TRBV6-5 and TRBJ1-5, with TRBD1 as a possible D gene (5 bases). CDR1 is MNHEY and CDR2 is SVGAGI in the germline V gene. The V end was cut by 0 bases, the J end by 7 bases, with 13 bases between. The CDR3 totals 15 residues. The DNA for the CDR3 is TGTGCCAGCAGTTACTCGGGGGTGAAGGGGCAGCCCCAGCATTTT. Translated: CASSYSGVKGQPQHF.